This passage covers 10 T cell receptor beta chains from one sample sequenced in a study of blood T cell repertoires in COVID-19. The assay was immunoSEQ multiplex PCR, and TCRdb's table has in-frame clones only and misses some. The top ten clones hold 2% to 3% of a sample with approximately 210,000 clones, roughly 80% of them seen once. Sequencing used peripheral blood. The receptor source for this set is a woman aged 70 to 79 with active or convalescent COVID-19.

The chain couples TRBV19 to TRBJ1-5; TRBD1 is a possible D gene (5 bases). The CDR3 contains 15 residues. V dropped 1 base and J dropped 5 bases, with 12 bases sitting between them. CDR1 and CDR2 (germline): LNHDA, SQIVND (reference sequence). The CDR3 nucleotides read TGTGCCAGTAGTATAGGCAGGGTGTTTGATCAGCCCCAGCATTTT. It is translated as CASSIGRVFDQPQHF.

This chain links TRBV2 with TRBJ2-1; 7 nucleotides match TRBD1. The CDR3 sequence is 15 residues long. With 6 bases clipped from V and 11 bases from J, the junction kept 16 bases outside the gene matches. CDR1 is SNHLY, CDR2 FYNNEI, per germline. CDR3 sequence: CASRETGWDRVKQFF. The DNA of the CDR3 is TGTGCCAGCAGGGAGACAGGGTGGGATCGAGTGAAGCAGTTCTTC. Complete variable domain (other parts from reference TRBV2 and TRBJ2-1): EPEVTQTPSHQVTQMGQEVILRCVPISNHLYFYWYRQILGQKVEFLVSFYNNEISEKSEIFDDQFSVERPDGSNFTLKIRSTKLEDSAMYFCASRETGWDRVKQFFGPGTRLTVL.

The chain has TRBV5-1 and TRBJ2-7, with D possibly TRBD1 on 6 matching bases. This CDR3 has 16 residues. The germline V gene encodes CDR1 SGHRS and CDR2 YFSETQ. Trimming took off 0 bases at V and 5 bases at J, with 18 bases between the two ends. This chain's CDR3 is CASSLGPLTGIDEQYF. In DNA form, the CDR3 reads TGCGCCAGCAGCTTGGGACCCCTTACAGGGATCGACGAGCAGTACTTC.

The rearrangement uses TRBV7-2 and TRBJ2-3; TRBD2 matches at 8 bases. Germline CDR1 and CDR2: SGHTA and FQGNSA. The junction had 4 bases not matched to a gene; V was cut back by 2 bases and J by 3 bases. CDR3 size: 15 residues. The CDR3 coding sequence is TGTGCCAGCAGCTTAACACGGGGGGGTACAGATACGCAGTATTTT. Amino acid sequence: CASSLTRGGTDTQYF.

The chain is built from TRBV18 and TRBJ1-5; TRBD1 agrees at 7 bases. CDR1 KGHSH and CDR2 LQKENI come from the germline V gene. The CDR3 has 16 residues. V lost 4 bases, J lost 4 bases, and 10 bases stayed unmatched. In DNA form, the CDR3 reads TGTGCCAGCTCACGACAGGGAGTAACGAATAATCAGCCCCAGCATTTT. This codes for CASSRQGVTNNQPQHF.

Written as DNA, the CDR3 is TGTGCCAGCAGCTTAAGAGGAGGACCCTACAATGAGCAGTTCTTC. It specifies CASSLRGGPYNEQFF. The chain carries TRBV11-3 and TRBJ2-1; weak D call: TRBD2 (5 bases). The V gene's germline CDR1 is SGHNT and CDR2 YENEEA. The CDR3 loop spans 15 amino acids. Trimming took off 2 bases at V and 2 bases at J, with 10 bases between the two ends.

Comment on this clone: Sequence at one end of the junction differs from germline and may be a read error. CDR3 coding DNA: TGTGCCAGCACGGAGCGGGGGGGCCGTTGGGGAGAGACCCAATACTTC. It yields the protein CASTERGGRWGETQYF. The chain joins TRBV2 to TRBJ2-5; 10 nucleotides agree with TRBD2. The germline V gene has CDR1 SNHLY and CDR2 FYNNEI. The CDR3 consists of 16 residues. Filled out from reference TRBV2 and TRBJ2-5, the complete variable domain reads EPEVTQTPSHQVTQMGQEVILRCVPISNHLYFYWYRQILGQKVEFLVSFYNNEISEKSEIFDDQFSVERPDGSNFTLKIRSTKLEDSAMYFCASTERGGRWGETQYFGPGTRLLVL.

The V and J genes are TRBV5-4 and TRBJ1-2; a weak D match, TRBD1 (6 bases). The CDR3 loop spans 14 amino acids. Trimming stripped 0 bases from V and 4 bases from J, with 10 bases between. The V gene's germline CDR1 is SGHNT and CDR2 YYREEE (reference sequence). The CDR3 loop reads CASSLGGPGYGYTF. CDR3 DNA: TGTGCCAGCAGCTTGGGGGGGCCCGGCTATGGCTACACCTTC.

V is TRBV27 and J is TRBJ1-4; 9 nucleotides align to TRBD1. The CDR3 totals 17 residues. V dropped 4 bases and J dropped 3; count of bases not matched to a gene: 9. Germline-derived CDR1 and CDR2 are MNHEY and SMNVEV (reference sequence). The CDR3 is CASSWTGATQPNEKLFF. CDR3 bases: TGTGCCAGCAGTTGGACAGGGGCTACCCAACCTAATGAAAAACTGTTTTTT.

This chain uses TRBV6-4 with TRBJ1-1, with D possibly matching TRBD1 (5 bases). Germline values: CDR1 MRHNA, CDR2 SNTAGT. The CDR3 loop spans 15 amino acids. With 7 bases removed from V and 2 bases from J, the gap between germline ends came to 17 bases. The CDR3 sequence is CASTPGAEGNTEAFF. The CDR3, as DNA: TGTGCCAGCACCCCTGGGGCCGAAGGTAACACTGAAGCTTTCTTT.